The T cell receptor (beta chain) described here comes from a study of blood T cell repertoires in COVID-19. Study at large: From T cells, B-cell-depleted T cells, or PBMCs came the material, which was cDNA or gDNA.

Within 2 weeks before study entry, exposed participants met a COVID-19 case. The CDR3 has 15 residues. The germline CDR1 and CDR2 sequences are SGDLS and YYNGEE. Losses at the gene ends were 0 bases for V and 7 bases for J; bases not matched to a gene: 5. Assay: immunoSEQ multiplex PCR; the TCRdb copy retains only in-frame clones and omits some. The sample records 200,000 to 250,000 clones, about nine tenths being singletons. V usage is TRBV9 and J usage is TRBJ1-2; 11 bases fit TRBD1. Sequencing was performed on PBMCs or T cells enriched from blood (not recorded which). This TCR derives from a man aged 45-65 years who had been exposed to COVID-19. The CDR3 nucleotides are TGTGCCAGCAGCGTAGGGGGACAGGGGGACTTTGGCTACACCTTC. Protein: CASSVGGQGDFGYTF.